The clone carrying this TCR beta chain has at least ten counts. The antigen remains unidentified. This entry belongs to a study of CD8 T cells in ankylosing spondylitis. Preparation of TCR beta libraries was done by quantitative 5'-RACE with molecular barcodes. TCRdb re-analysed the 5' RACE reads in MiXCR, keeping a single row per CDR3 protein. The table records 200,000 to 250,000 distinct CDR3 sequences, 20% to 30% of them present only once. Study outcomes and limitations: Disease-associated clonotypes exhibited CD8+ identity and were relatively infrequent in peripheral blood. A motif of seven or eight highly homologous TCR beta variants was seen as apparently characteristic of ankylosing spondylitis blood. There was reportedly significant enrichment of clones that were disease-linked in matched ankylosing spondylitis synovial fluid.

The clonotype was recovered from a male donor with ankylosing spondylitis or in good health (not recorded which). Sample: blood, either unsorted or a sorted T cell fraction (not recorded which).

The CDR3 nucleotides read TGTGCCAGCAGCGAATTTGACAGGGGGCGCGGGGAGCAGTACTTC. Amino acids: CASSEFDRGRGEQYF. V and J are TRBV11-1 and TRBJ2-7, with 10 positions matching TRBD1. The germline V gene has CDR1 SGHAT and CDR2 FQDESV (reference sequence). The CDR3 length is 15 residues. Unmatched junction bases numbered 11, after V lost 5 bases and J lost 7 bases.